This T cell receptor beta chain was sequenced during a study of blood T cells in healthy people across ages (dated by TCRdb to between 2014 and 2017). A note on the overall study: Template switching captured roughly one uniquely barcoded TCR beta cDNA molecule per two T cells in model experiments. Using deep sequencing normalized with unique cDNA molecular identifiers, the study measured how TCR beta repertoire diversity changes with age. Donors were grouped into four age groups: young (average 16 years), middle-aged (39), aged (roughly 67) and long-lived (just over 80). Donors of different ages were randomly distributed across sequencing lanes to avoid experimental bias. For two donors (one aged 18 to 29 and one aged 80 or older), the study analyzed two additional independent replicas of 1 million unique cDNA reads from the same blood draw.

From a lookup of the germline V gene, CDR1 and CDR2 are SGHTA and FQGNSA. Trimming takes 6 bases from V and 6 bases from J, and the germline ends sit 24 bases apart. From its cysteine to its phenylalanine, the CDR3 spans 17 amino acids. Just the 51-base CDR3 DNA is kept, in frame starting at base 1. Preparation of the library involved 5' RACE. Sequencing was performed on an Illumina HiSeq 2500. A second PCR of roughly 6 to 11 cycles was run with a J-beta primer mix and a sample-barcoded 5' primer. A template-switch 5' adaptor carrying 12 random nucleotides introduced a unique molecular identifier onto each TCR beta cDNA molecule. Each sample yielded at least 3 million CDR3-containing paired-end reads. All of the RNA was converted into first-strand cDNA using the Mint cDNA synthesis kit, with a TRBC-specific oligonucleotide serving as the primer. Following uracil-DNA glycosylase treatment, all cDNA underwent a first 18-cycle PCR with the universal primers M1SS and BC2_uni_R. Per the authors' processing: For normalization, 1 million high-quality reads, each with a distinct molecular identifier, were randomly selected from each sample. Reads sharing molecular identifiers were discarded rather than binned into consensus sequences. CDR3 identification, clonotype clustering and error correction used MiTCR with a Q25 quality threshold and the strictest error-elimination algorithm. A nonparametric unseen species model with Euler transformation was used to estimate a lower bound on total TCR beta diversity. TCRdb reprocessing: public reads trimmed at Q25 with fastp, clones called with MiXCR, in-frame beta chains kept. Every CDR3 protein is listed once, alongside the most common genes and DNA of its rows. TCRdb's processing, not the study's, gives the V and J calls here. Present in this sample are over 1,200,000 distinct CDR3 sequences, around 59% of which were seen just once. The ten largest clonotypes hold approximately 7% of the sample.

The approximately 39 donors, aged about 6 to 95 years, were systemically healthy Caucasian individuals from Russia. Each donor gave ten milliliters of peripheral blood, drawn into EDTA-treated Vacutainer tubes. Ficoll-Paque density-gradient centrifugation was used to isolate PBMCs, with at least 7 million obtained per sample. Total RNA, at least 6 micrograms per sample, was extracted from PBMCs with Trizol reagent. For every donor, an aliquot of PBMCs went through flow cytometry to measure the percentages of naive CD45RAhigh/CD27high T cells. The full study reports these points: Estimates of total diversity based on one million sequenced T cells were regarded as lower bounds and as underestimates. Compared with the aged group, the long-lived group had more naive CD4+ T cells, fewer expanded clones and increased TCR diversity, suggesting age selection. Observed TCR beta diversity correlated strongly with the percentage of naive T cells measured by flow cytometry. Observed TCR beta diversity per million T cells fell roughly linearly with age, and a significant reduction was already apparent by age around 40. Bulk unsorted PBMC profiling prevented conclusive comparison of naive and antigen-experienced compartments. Donor CMV infection status was unknown, potentially confounding age-related changes in expanded clonotypes.

Concerning this clonotype: Its antigen is not yet known. The sample holds no much larger clone one base away, and base qualities are not on file.

Rearrangement joined TRBV7-2 to TRBJ2-4; TRBD1 is a weak D gene call, 6 bases matching. The sample comprised blood. The clonotype was recovered from a man aged 18 to 30 in good health. The CDR3 reads CASRGGRRGMGINIQYF. The bases read TGTGCCAGCAGAGGGGGTCGGCGAGGAATGGGGATAAACATTCAGTACTTC. Beyond the CDR3, the reference TRBV7-2 and TRBJ2-4 genes provide the residues; the full variable domain reads: GAGVSQSPSNKVTEKGKDVELRCDPISGHTALYWYRQSLGQGLEFLIYFQGNSAPDKSGLPSDRFSAERTGGSVSTLTIQRTQQEDSAVYLCASRGGRRGMGINIQYFGAGTRLSVL.